Presented here are 32 T cell receptor beta chains from one specimen sequenced in a study of regulatory T cells in long-lasting Graves disease. Arm-PCR of CDR3 regions and iRepertoire HTBI primers were used to build TCR beta libraries. TCRdb re-derived calls from the multiplex PCR reads in MiXCR, one entry per CDR3 protein. The sample has 600,000 to 650,000 distinct CDR3 sequences, roughly 15% seen once. The time point denotes: newly diagnosed GD, antithyroid drugs for less than 3 months. The TCR library was prepared using RNA isolated from PBMCs. The sample was also reused in another study, on T cells in Graves' hyperthyroidism and ophthalmopathy.

The starting material was peripheral blood mononuclear cells (PBMCs), obtained at new diagnosis, from a patient treated with antithyroid drugs. These receptors came from a woman aged 25 to 39 with Graves disease.

V usage is TRBV7-9 and J usage is TRBJ2-1, with unresolved D. V was trimmed by 2 bases and J by 4 bases, leaving 12 bases between them. The germline CDR1 and CDR2 sequences are SEHNR and FQNEAQ (reference sequence). CDR3 length equals 15 residues. The CDR3 DNA reads TGTGCCAGCAGCTTAAGCAGGATATCTTACAATGAGCAGTTCTTC. It yields the protein CASSLSRISYNEQFF.

The sample holds many counts of this clonotype. The V gene is TRBV3-1, the J gene TRBJ1-1, with 7 bases matching TRBD1. After removal of 6 bases from V and 12 bases from J, the junction contained 7 bases not matched to a gene. Germline assignment: CDR1 LGHDT and CDR2 YNNKEL (reference sequence). The CDR3 length is 11 residues. CDR3: CASSEDRRTFF. In DNA form, the CDR3 reads TGTGCCAGCAGTGAGGACAGGAGAACTTTCTTT.

This clonotype was recorded at least ten times. This sequence joins TRBV5-1 and TRBJ2-1, with 8 nucleotides matching TRBD2. CDR1 and CDR2 (germline): SGHRS, YFSETQ. Trimming took 3 bases from V and 6 from J; bases not matched to a gene: 8. The CDR3 is 15 amino acids. CDR3 in DNA: TGCGCCAGCAGCTCCAGCGGGAGTCTAGCCAATGAGCAGTTCTTC. It yields the protein CASSSSGSLANEQFF.

This clonotype has at least ten counts. The chain joins TRBV12-3 or TRBV12-4 to TRBJ1-1; 7 nucleotides match TRBD1. The CDR3 covers 15 residues. Unmatched junction bases numbered 9, after V lost 4 bases and J lost 4 bases. CDR3 in DNA: TGTGCCAGCAGTTCAGGTAAAAAGGGGGCCACTGAAGCTTTCTTT. Protein product: CASSSGKKGATEAFF.

This clonotype has at least ten counts. The CDR3 DNA follows: TGTGCCAGCTGCCAGGGGACGTACACCGGGGAGCTGTTTTTT. It encodes CASCQGTYTGELFF. V and J are TRBV28 and TRBJ2-2; weak D call: TRBD1 (6 bases). The V and J ends lost 8 bases and 3 bases respectively, with 13 bases between them. The length of the CDR3 is 14 residues. The germline V gene encodes CDR1 MDHEN and CDR2 SYDVKM.

This clonotype was observed many times. The rearrangement uses TRBV29-1 and TRBJ2-7, with TRBD2 as a possible D gene (6 bases). Germline V gene lookup returns CDR1 SQVTM and CDR2 ANQGSEA. The CDR3 has 12 amino acids. V was clipped by 7 bases and J by 1 base, with 11 bases between them. The CDR3 region is CSAGTLSYEQYF. CDR3 DNA: TGCAGCGCTGGGACTCTGTCCTACGAGCAGTACTTC.

In this sample, this clonotype turned up many times. This chain links TRBV7-2 with TRBJ2-5; 10 nucleotides agree with TRBD2. The germline gives CDR1 SGHTA, CDR2 FQGNSA. Trimming at V came to 2 bases and at J to 2 bases, leaving 26 bases not matched to a gene. The CDR3 is made up of 23 amino acids. CDR3 nucleotides: TGTGCCAGCAGCTTATGGGTCAACCCTTTAGCGGGAGGAGGCCCCGGATCACAAGAGACCCAGTACTTC. Translated, it gives CASSLWVNPLAGGGPGSQETQYF.

Comments on this clonotype: This may be a read error: a much more frequent sequence differs by one nucleotide. This chain links TRBV28 with TRBJ1-4; D is unresolved. Between the trimmed V and J ends, which lost 7 bases and 0 bases, there was a span of 9 bases. The CDR3 contains 14 residues. Germline V gene data show CDR1 as MDHEN and CDR2 as SYDVKM. The CDR3 sequence is CASNSDATNEKLFF. In nucleotides, the CDR3 is TGTGCCAGCAATTCGGATGCAACTAATGAAAAACTGTTTTTT. Supplemented by reference TRBV28 and TRBJ1-4, the full variable domain reads DVKVTQSSRYLVKRTGEKVFLECVQDMDHENMFWYRQDPGLGLRLIYFSYDVKMKEKGDIPEGYSVSREKKERFSLILESASTNQTSMYLCASNSDATNEKLFFGSGTQLSVL.

On this clonotype: Since a far larger clone is one base different, this is likely a read error. The rearrangement uses TRBV20-1 and TRBJ2-1, with 9 nucleotides matching TRBD1. The DNA matches TRBJ2-7 better at its end, which makes the J call doubtful. This CDR3 has 11 residues. From germline, CDR1 is DFQATT and CDR2 SNEGSKA (reference sequence). The CDR3: CSAGQGYGQYF. CDR3 nucleotides: TGCAGTGCTGGACAGGGGTACGGGCAGTACTTC.

The V gene is TRBV29-1, the J gene TRBJ2-1; 7 bases map to TRBD1. Germline V gives CDR1 SQVTM, CDR2 ANQGSEA. CDR3 size: 14 residues. Trimming took 6 bases from V and 2 from J; bases not matched to a gene: 7. CDR3 in amino acids: CSVVTGTAYNEQFF. In nucleotides, the CDR3 is TGCAGCGTCGTAACCGGGACAGCCTACAATGAGCAGTTCTTC.

In its sample, this clonotype was seen many times. The chain uses TRBV2 and TRBJ1-2; no clear D. From germline, CDR1 is SNHLY and CDR2 FYNNEI. V lost 4 bases, J lost 7 bases, and 4 bases lay in between. This CDR3 has 10 residues. The CDR3 bases are TGTGCCAGCAGTGTGGGTGGCTACACCTTC. Translating it yields CASSVGGYTF.

V usage is TRBV9 and J usage is TRBJ2-7; no clear D gene. There are 16 residues in the CDR3. Germline-derived CDR1 and CDR2 are SGDLS and YYNGEE. The germline V and J ends were trimmed by 0 bases and 3 bases, with 16 bases remaining between them. The CDR3 DNA follows: TGTGCCAGCAGCGTAGCCGGATACGATACCATCTACGAGCAGTACTTC. Translating gives CASSVAGYDTIYEQYF.

The chain links TRBV6-2 or TRBV6-3 to TRBJ1-4, with a weak D call TRBD1 (5 bases). Germline values: CDR1 MNHEY, CDR2 SVGEGT. V was trimmed by 2 bases and J by 0 bases, leaving 10 bases between them. CDR3 length equals 16 residues. The CDR3 DNA is TGTGCCAGCAGTTACGGGGCAACGGCAACTAATGAAAAACTGTTTTTT. This translates into CASSYGATATNEKLFF.

The rearrangement uses TRBV28 and TRBJ2-7; possibly TRBD2 for D (6 bases). Deletions cut 6 bases from V and 5 bases from J, with 23 bases between. CDR1 and CDR2 from the germline V gene are MDHEN and SYDVKM. This CDR3 is built from 16 residues. Here the CDR3 reads CASSPAPRLDTHEQYF. The CDR3 nucleotides are TGTGCCAGCAGCCCAGCCCCCAGACTAGACACCCACGAGCAGTACTTC.

This clonotype occurred a few times. The V gene is TRBV10-3, the J gene TRBJ1-1, with D hard to call. The CDR3 extends over 11 amino acids. Germline loops: CDR1 ENHRY, CDR2 SYGVKD. V dropped 4 bases and J dropped 3 bases, with 3 bases sitting between them. The CDR3 DNA sequence: TGTGCCATCAGTGGCGACACTGAAGCTTTCTTT. Translating it yields CAISGDTEAFF.

This clonotype occurred many times. The chain has TRBV25-1 and TRBJ1-1, with TRBD1 matching 8 bases. Germline V gives CDR1 MGHDK, CDR2 SYGVNS. The trim removed 5 bases at V and 6 bases at J, leaving 8 bases unmatched. The CDR3 is 14 residues long. The CDR3 spells CASSPGQGSSEAFF. The CDR3, as DNA: TGTGCCAGCAGTCCAGGACAGGGTTCATCTGAAGCTTTCTTT.

There are many counts of this clonotype. This chain connects TRBV5-1 to TRBJ2-3; 13 bases line up with TRBD2. After removal of 7 bases from V and 6 bases from J, the junction contained 8 bases not matched to a gene. This CDR3 is 15 amino acids long. Germline CDR1 SGHRS, CDR2 YFSETQ. CDR3 in amino acids: CASRTSGSGGDTQYF. In DNA, the CDR3 is TGCGCCAGCCGGACTAGCGGGAGTGGGGGCGATACGCAGTATTTT.

The sample holds many counts of this clonotype. This chain links TRBV28 with TRBJ2-7; tentatively, D is TRBD2 (6 bases). The CDR3 is made up of 15 amino acids. V lost 4 bases and J 6 bases, leaving 19 bases between the germline ends. Per germline, CDR1 MDHEN and CDR2 SYDVKM. CDR3 in DNA: TGTGCCAGCAGTTCCCCCGGGACGGGGGACCTCGAGCAGTACTTC. This encodes CASSSPGTGDLEQYF.

The chain is built from TRBV5-1 and TRBJ1-3; the D is unclear. The CDR3 is made up of 15 amino acids. The ends were cut back, 7 bases at V and 0 bases at J, with 14 bases in the middle. Per the germline V gene, CDR1 is SGHRS and CDR2 is YFSETQ. The CDR3 sequence: CASAREGLSGNTIYF. The CDR3 DNA reads as TGCGCCAGCGCCCGGGAGGGCCTCTCTGGAAACACCATATATTTT.

This clonotype came up a few times. The chain carries TRBV19 and TRBJ2-3; no reliable D call. Germline CDR1 LNHDA, CDR2 SQIVND (reference sequence). This CDR3 is built from 15 residues. V dropped 6 bases and J dropped 3 bases, with 16 bases sitting between them. Here the CDR3 DNA reads TGTGCCAGTAGGGGTTTAGAAGCCGGAACAGATACGCAGTATTTT. Its protein is CASRGLEAGTDTQYF. Filled out from reference TRBV19 and TRBJ2-3, the complete variable domain reads DGGITQSPKYLFRKEGQNVTLSCEQNLNHDAMYWYRQDPGQGLRLIYYSQIVNDFQKGDIAEGYSVSREKKESFPLTVTSAQKNPTAFYLCASRGLEAGTDTQYFGPGTRLTVL.

This clonotype came up a few times. The chain links TRBV12-3 or TRBV12-4 to TRBJ2-5; possible D gene TRBD1, 5 bases. The ends were cut back, 5 bases at V and 5 bases at J, with 12 bases in the middle. The length of the CDR3 is 13 residues. In nucleotides, the CDR3 is TGTGCCAGCAGTCCGGAAGGGGTGGAGACCCAGTACTTC. Residues: CASSPEGVETQYF.

This clonotype was seen at least ten times. This rearrangement joins TRBV12-3 or TRBV12-4 to TRBJ2-7; D remains ambiguous. V lost 6 bases to trimming and J lost 2 bases, with 11 bases between them. CDR3 length equals 13 residues. CDR3 region: CASRQDMTYEQYF. In DNA, the CDR3 is TGTGCCAGCAGACAAGACATGACCTACGAGCAGTACTTC.

This clonotype was counted ten times or more. In DNA, the CDR3 is TGTGCCAGCAGCCCCGGGACAGGGCTCTACGAGCAGTACTTC. It is translated as CASSPGTGLYEQYF. J is TRBJ2-7 and V is TRBV6-1; 9 bases agree with TRBD1. Trimming cost V 6 bases and J 3 bases; bases outside gene matches: 6. Per germline, CDR1 MNHNS and CDR2 SASEGT. This CDR3 has 14 amino acids.

This clonotype came up many times. J is TRBJ1-2 and V is TRBV18; D unresolved. CDR1 KGHSH and CDR2 LQKENI come from the germline V gene. V dropped 2 bases and J dropped 2 bases, with 9 bases sitting between them. The CDR3 has 14 residues. CDR3 in DNA: TGTGCCAGCTCACCAGGCCACATAAACTATGGCTACACCTTC. Protein sequence: CASSPGHINYGYTF. Full variable domain (missing parts from reference TRBV18 and TRBJ1-2): NAGVMQNPRHLVRRRGQEARLRCSPMKGHSHVYWYRQLPEEGLKFMVYLQKENIIDESGMPKERFSAEFPKEGPSILRIQQVVRGDSAAYFCASSPGHINYGYTFGSGTRLTVV.

This clonotype has at least ten counts. The J gene is TRBJ2-2, the V gene TRBV6-1; TRBD1 aligns across 7 bases. Looked up from germline, CDR1 is MNHNS and CDR2 is SASEGT. The ends lost 5 bases at V and 6 bases at J; junction bases unmatched: 9. This CDR3 is built from 15 residues. DNA of the CDR3: TGTGCCAGCAGTCCCATGGACAGGATCCCCGGGGAGCTGTTTTTT. This codes for CASSPMDRIPGELFF.

The V and J genes are TRBV28 and TRBJ2-3; D might be TRBD2 (7 bases). CDR3 length: 15 residues. CDR1 and CDR2 from the germline V gene are MDHEN and SYDVKM. Trimming cost V 5 bases and J 10 bases, with 22 bases left between them. The CDR3 spells CASSPRGGGKTAQYF. The CDR3 bases are TGTGCCAGCAGTCCGAGGGGGGGCGGTAAAACGGCGCAGTATTTT.

This chain joins TRBV6-5 and TRBJ2-7, with D unclear. Trimming removed 2 bases from V and 6 bases from J, with 8 bases in between. The CDR3 covers 12 residues. The germline V gene encodes CDR1 MNHEY and CDR2 SVGAGI. CDR3 nucleotide sequence: TGTGCCAGCAGTTACCACGGCCGCGAGCAGTACTTC. Translation gives CASSYHGREQYF.

About this clonotype: Being one base from a much bigger clone, this may be a read error. This chain links TRBV28 with TRBJ2-1; TRBD2 agrees at 13 bases. CDR1 and CDR2 from the germline V gene are MDHEN and SYDVKM. The CDR3 sequence is 19 residues long. The CDR3 region has the DNA TGTGCCAGCAGTTTATGGTGGACTAGCGGGAGAGTCGGATACAATGGGCAGTTCTTC. It specifies CASSLWWTSGRVGYNGQFF.

This clonotype showed up just a few times. The J gene is TRBJ1-4, the V gene TRBV7-9, with a weak D call TRBD1 (5 bases). V was cut by 2 bases and J by 4 bases, with 11 bases left in between. Germline V gene data show CDR1 as SEHNR and CDR2 as FQNEAQ (reference sequence). The CDR3 runs to 15 residues. The DNA for the CDR3 is TGTGCCAGCAGCTTACGACAGAATATTAATGAAAAACTGTTTTTT. Protein: CASSLRQNINEKLFF.

Notes on this clonotype: This could be a read error, since a much larger clone is one nucleotide away. Here the CDR3 reads CASSFGLAGGLGGTDTQYF. Written as DNA, the CDR3 is TGTGCCAGCAGCTTCGGACTAGCGGGAGGGCTGGGGGGCACAGATACGCAGTATTTT. V usage is TRBV7-3 and J usage is TRBJ2-3, with TRBD2 matching over 15 bases. Germline CDR1 is SGHTA and CDR2 is FQGTGA. V shed 3 bases, J shed 1 base, and the junction held 8 bases outside the gene matches. The CDR3 length is 19 residues.

The V call is TRBV2, the J call TRBJ1-5; TRBD1 is a possible D gene (5 bases). Germline V gene sequence: CDR1 SNHLY, CDR2 FYNNEI. The CDR3 covers 15 residues. The V gene lost 1 base and the J gene lost 2 bases, with 9 bases spanning the gap. The CDR3 DNA sequence: TGTGCCAGCAGTGAAGTTGGGGGTGGCAATCAGCCCCAGCATTTT. Translating it yields CASSEVGGGNQPQHF.

The chain carries TRBV28 and TRBJ1-4; 9 bases agree with TRBD1. V was pared by 4 bases and J by 7 bases, with 10 bases of the junction left unmatched. The CDR3 contains 16 residues. CDR1 and CDR2 from the germline V gene are MDHEN and SYDVKM. The CDR3 is CASSSSGTGLGEKLFF. For the CDR3, the DNA is TGTGCCAGCAGTTCGAGCGGGACAGGGCTGGGTGAAAAACTGTTTTTT.